One and the same sample provided the 14 T cell receptor beta chains below, sequenced in a study of radiation and T cells in renal cell carcinoma. The method was immunoSEQ multiplex PCR; TCRdb's version includes in-frame clones alone and lacks a portion of them. The repertoire holds under 200,000 clones, roughly nine tenths seen once, with about 11% in the top ten. Indicated time point: blood 4 weeks post-SBRT, at nephrectomy. As for treatment: 15 Gy SBRT to primary tumor, nephrectomy 4 weeks later. The sequences come from blood, collected from a patient whose treatment included radiotherapy and nephrectomy. These receptor sequences come from a woman aged 45-65 years with renal cell carcinoma.

The rearrangement uses TRBV23-1 and TRBJ2-7, with D possibly matching TRBD1 (5 bases). TRBV23-1 qualifies as an ORF whose function is uncertain. V shed 0 bases and J shed 3 bases, with 21 bases lying between them. The CDR3 covers 18 residues. CDR3 in amino acids: CASSQSRRRTPFFYEQYF. In DNA form, the CDR3 reads TGCGCCAGCAGTCAATCCCGACGTCGGACACCATTTTTCTACGAGCAGTACTTC.

The chain's CDR3 is CASSQDPASGPETQYF. CDR3 sequence (DNA): TGCGCCAGCAGCCAAGACCCGGCGTCAGGACCAGAGACCCAGTACTTC. The chain recombines TRBV4-1 with TRBJ2-5; unclear D gene. Germline V lookup: CDR1 MGHRA, CDR2 YSYEKL. V was pared by 0 bases and J by 4 bases, with 15 bases between. The CDR3 is 16 residues long.

V and J are TRBV2 and TRBJ1-1; TRBD1 matches 8 bases. V lost 10 bases, J lost 0 bases, and 4 bases stayed unmatched. CDR3 size: 13 residues. The V gene's germline CDR1 is SNHLY and CDR2 FYNNEI. The CDR3 spells CATGGAMNTEAFF. The DNA for the CDR3 is TGTGCCACAGGGGGCGCAATGAACACTGAAGCTTTCTTT. Variable domain in full (rest from reference TRBV2 and TRBJ1-1): EPEVTQTPSHQVTQMGQEVILRCVPISNHLYFYWYRQILGQKVEFLVSFYNNEISEKSEIFDDQFSVERPDGSNFTLKIRSTKLEDSAMYFCATGGAMNTEAFFGQGTRLTVV.

The chain is built from TRBV19 and TRBJ1-2, with D possibly matching TRBD1 (6 bases). The germline V gene has CDR1 LNHDA and CDR2 SQIVND (reference sequence). V lost 7 bases to trimming and J lost 3 bases, with 15 bases between them. The CDR3 covers 14 residues. CDR3 in DNA: TGTGCCAGTACACGGGCAGGGGAGGACTATGGCTACACCTTC. Its translation is CASTRAGEDYGYTF.

The chain uses TRBV6-1 and TRBJ1-2, with D hard to call. This CDR3 spans 11 amino acids. The V end lost 8 bases, the J end lost 12 bases, and 16 bases lay between the germline ends. From germline, CDR1 is MNHNS and CDR2 SASEGT. This CDR3 is CASAWRGSNTF. CDR3 sequence (DNA): TGTGCCAGCGCTTGGCGGGGAAGCAACACCTTC.

V gene TRBV2 combines with J gene TRBJ1-2; no clear D. The germline V and J ends were trimmed by 4 bases and 5 bases, with 11 bases remaining between them. CDR1 is SNHLY and CDR2 is FYNNEI in the germline V gene. This CDR3 region has 13 residues. CDR3 nucleotides: TGTGCCAGCAGTGGACTGCTGTTTTATGGCTACACCTTC. Translating it yields CASSGLLFYGYTF.

Only a few counts were recorded for this clone. The same CDR3 arises from other DNA sequences in this sample as well. This chain links TRBV6-6 with TRBJ1-1; perhaps TRBD1 as D (6 bases). This CDR3 has 14 residues. Trimming removed 6 bases at V and 1 base at J, with 12 bases between. The V gene's germline CDR1 is MNHNY and CDR2 SVGAGI (reference sequence). The CDR3 loop reads CASRAGQPNTEAFF. The CDR3 coding sequence is TGTGCCAGCAGGGCCGGACAGCCGAACACTGAAGCTTTCTTT.

The chain is built from TRBV4-1 and TRBJ1-2; tentative D call: TRBD1 (5 bases). Germline values: CDR1 MGHRA, CDR2 YSYEKL. The CDR3 has 17 amino acids. V was shortened by 0 bases and J by 0 bases, with 14 bases between the two germline ends. The CDR3 DNA reads TGCGCCAGCAGCCAAGAAGAACTCGGGGCTGCTAACTATGGCTACACCTTC. It translates to CASSQEELGAANYGYTF.

The chain carries TRBV4-2 and TRBJ2-5, with TRBD2 identical over 9 bases. V lost 1 base and J lost 2; bases outside the gene matches: 5. From germline, CDR1 is LGHNA and CDR2 YNFKEQ. This CDR3 has 16 residues. The CDR3 reads CASSQALAGGQETQYF. The CDR3 DNA sequence: TGTGCCAGCAGCCAAGCCTTGGCGGGGGGGCAAGAGACCCAGTACTTC.

This rearrangement joins TRBV7-6 to TRBJ1-3; D remains unclear. Germline CDR1 reads SGHVS; CDR2 reads FNYEAQ. Trimming removed 1 base at V and 0 bases at J, with 7 bases between. The length of the CDR3 is 15 residues. CDR3 DNA sequence: TGTGCCAGCAGCTTAGGTGGCCACTCTGGAAACACCATATATTTT. The encoded protein is CASSLGGHSGNTIYF. The full variable domain, with the rest looked up from reference TRBV7-6 and TRBJ1-3, is GAGVSQSPRYKVTKRGQDVALRCDPISGHVSLYWYRQALGQGPEFLTYFNYEAQQDKSGLPNDRFSAERPEGSISTLTIQRTEQRDSAMYRCASSLGGHSGNTIYFGEGSWLTVV.

This clone was seen just once. The rearrangement links TRBV19 to TRBJ2-6; D is undetermined. Germline CDR1 and CDR2: LNHDA and SQIVND (reference sequence). V lost 9 bases and J lost 1, with 10 bases in between. The CDR3 consists of 14 residues. DNA for the CDR3: TGTGCCAGCCTACAGCTTTCTGGGGCCAACGTCCTGACTTTC. The encoded protein is CASLQLSGANVLTF.

J is TRBJ2-6 and V is TRBV7-9; D remains unclear. The CDR3 loop spans 13 amino acids. V gave up 9 bases and J gave up 4 bases, with 10 bases separating them. Germline assignment: CDR1 SEHNR and CDR2 FQNEAQ (reference sequence). CDR3 sequence: CARERSGANVLTF. The DNA for the CDR3 is TGTGCCAGAGAGCGCTCAGGGGCCAACGTCCTGACTTTC.

The table lists this clone with a few counts. The chain combines TRBV7-6 with TRBJ2-5; maybe TRBD2 (6 bases). Germline lookup yields CDR1 SGHVS and CDR2 FNYEAQ. The CDR3 consists of 14 residues. V gave up 3 bases and J gave up 5 bases, with 13 bases separating them. The CDR3 bases are TGTGCCAGCAGCTTGGTGGGGGGAGCGGAGACCCAGTACTTC. Translated: CASSLVGGAETQYF.

CDR3 nucleotide sequence: TGTGCCAGCAGCTTAGAATGGGGCACTGAAGCTTTCTTT. Protein: CASSLEWGTEAFF. This chain uses TRBV11-1 with TRBJ1-1; no reliable D call. V lost 1 base to trimming and J lost 4 bases, with 7 bases between them. The CDR3 extends over 13 amino acids. Germline-derived CDR1 and CDR2 are SGHAT and FQDESV (reference sequence). Supplemented by reference TRBV11-1 and TRBJ1-1, the full variable domain reads EAEVAQSPRYKITEKSQAVAFWCDPISGHATLYWYRQILGQGPELLVQFQDESVVDDSQLPKDRFSAERLKGVDSTLKIQPAELGDSAMYLCASSLEWGTEAFFGQGTRLTVV.